Listed below are T cell receptor beta chains from one sample, sequenced in a study of identical twins. TCRdb re-analysed the 5' RACE reads in MiXCR, keeping a single row per CDR3 protein. The sample yields a few hundred thousand distinct CDR3 sequences, about 12% seen once. These same data were also listed under a study on yellow fever vaccine responses in identical twins.

Sequencing input: CD8+ T cells sorted from blood. Receptors were obtained from a woman in her late teens or twenties in good health. Each CDR3 is given with its conserved first and last residue. Fields, in order: J gene, V gene, clone size, D gene, CDR3 DNA, CDR3 protein. D genes are given only for firm matches. The listing skips clone size in some rows; elsewhere it reads once, few, many or a size class.

TRBJ2-5,TRBV11-2,few,TRBD2,TGTGCCAGCAGCCCCGACATCGTGGGGGGGGAGACCCAGTACTTC,CASSPDIVGGETQYF
TRBJ2-1,TRBV6-1,-,-,TGTGCCAGCACCCTTATGTGGCAGGACAATGAGCAGTTCTTC,CASTLMWQDNEQFF
TRBJ2-7,TRBV12-3/TRBV12-4,-,-,TGTGCCAGCAGTTTAATGGGGAACGAGCAGTACTTC,CASSLMGNEQYF
TRBJ2-7,TRBV5-1,-,TRBD2,TGCGCCAGCAGCCTAAGACTAGCTGACGAGCAGTACTTC,CASSLRLADEQYF
TRBJ2-7,TRBV11-2,-,TRBD1,TGTGCCAGCAGCTTAGCCCCGGACAGGGACCCCTACGAGCAGTACTTC,CASSLAPDRDPYEQYF
TRBJ2-2,TRBV29-1,-,-,TGCAGCGTTGAAACCGAGGGATACACCGGGGAGCTGTTTTTT,CSVETEGYTGELFF
TRBJ2-2,TRBV20-1,few,TRBD2,TGCAGTGCTCCCGACGCTAGCGGGGAGAACACCGGGGAGCTGTTTTTT,CSAPDASGENTGELFF
TRBJ2-5,TRBV29-1,many,TRBD1,TGCAGCGTTGAATCGGGACAGCGGGAGACCCAGTACTTC,CSVESGQRETQYF
TRBJ2-1,TRBV5-1,few,-,TGCGCCAGCAGCTTGGCCCCGAGGGCCGAGGGTGAGCAGTTCTTC,CASSLAPRAEGEQFF
TRBJ2-5,TRBV28,-,-,TGTGCCAGCAGTCCACCCGGACGGAGACAAGAGACCCAGTACTTC,CASSPPGRRQETQYF
TRBJ1-1,TRBV7-9,many,-,TGTGCCAGCAGCGCCGGAACCACTGAAGCTTTCTTT,CASSAGTTEAFF
TRBJ2-2,TRBV5-1,few,TRBD2,TGCGCCAGCAGCTTGGCCTCTAGCGGGAGGGCCGCGAACACCGGGGAGCTGTTTTTT,CASSLASSGRAANTGELFF
TRBJ2-5,TRBV25-1,-,TRBD1,TGTGCCAGCAGTGACCTAATATCCGGGACAGGGGGCCTAGAGACCCAGTACTTC,CASSDLISGTGGLETQYF
TRBJ2-7,TRBV7-9,many,-,TGTGCCAGCAGCTTAGAAGACTACGAGCAGTACTTC,CASSLEDYEQYF
TRBJ2-1,TRBV7-2,many,-,TGTGCCAAAGGATTGGGGGGCAATGAGCAGTTCTTC,CAKGLGGNEQFF
TRBJ2-7,TRBV3-1,few,TRBD2,TGTGCCAGCAGCCAAGGAATGAGCGGGGTCGGATACGAGCAGTACTTC,CASSQGMSGVGYEQYF
TRBJ2-3,TRBV2,-,-,TGTGCCAGCAGTGACCTCCCACCGGCGCAGTATTTT,CASSDLPPAQYF